The rows below give T cell receptor beta chains drawn from one sample of a study of PD-L1 blockade in urothelial cancer. Repertoires were generated with immunoSEQ multiplex PCR, while TCRdb's copy carries only in-frame clones and drops some. The sample includes tens of thousands of clones, about four fifths of them seen just once. Sequencing used PBMCs, obtained around atezolizumab (anti-PD-L1) treatment. These receptors originate from a man aged 70 or older with urothelial cancer. Both conserved end residues are part of each CDR3. The D gene is left open where the match is weak. Clone size, where shown, is once, few, many, or a class for clones that have expanded.

TRBV7-8	-	TRBJ1-1	-	TGTGCCAGCAGCTTTGGTGAGATGAACACTGAAGCTTTCTTT	CASSFGEMNTEAFF
TRBV18	-	TRBJ2-6	TRBD2	TGTGCCAGCTCACCACTCGGGGCGTCCGGGACTAGCGACTCTGGGGCCAACGTCCTGACTTTC	CASSPLGASGTSDSGANVLTF
TRBV11-1	-	TRBJ2-1	TRBD2	TGTGCCAGCAGCTTAGAAAGTCTAGCGGGAGCAGATGAGCAGTTCTTC	CASSLESLAGADEQFF
TRBV4-2	-	TRBJ2-7	TRBD1	TGTGCCAGCAGTCCGGACAGGGTCTACGAGCAGTACTTC	CASSPDRVYEQYF
TRBV29-1	-	TRBJ2-3	-	TGCAGCGCTGTTCTCTCTGCGCGTAGCACAGATACGCAGTATTTT	CSAVLSARSTDTQYF
TRBV7-6	-	TRBJ2-5	-	TGTGCCAGCAGCTTAGGTAGTGCCCAGTACTTC	CASSLGSAQYF
TRBV12-1	-	TRBJ2-7	-	TGTGCCAGCAGCTTTGCGCTAGGACAGGGGGAATACGAGCAGTACTTC	CASSFALGQGEYEQYF
TRBV14	few	TRBJ1-1	-	TGTGCCAGCAGCTTGCGCCAGGACTTTAACACTGAAGCTTTCTTT	CASSLRQDFNTEAFF
TRBV29-1	-	TRBJ1-2	-	TGCAGCGTTGGACAGTCTAACTATGGCTACACCTTC	CSVGQSNYGYTF
TRBV7-3	-	TRBJ2-3	-	TGTGCCAGCCTCGGGGAATCGGGCGCAGATACGCAGTATTTT	CASLGESGADTQYF
TRBV11-3	-	TRBJ2-2	-	TGTGCCAGCAGCTTAGGCACAGGGAACACCGGGGAGCTGTTTTTT	CASSLGTGNTGELFF
TRBV19	-	TRBJ1-5	-	TGTGCCAGTAGTATCGGGCAGGGGAATCAGCCCCAGCATTTT	CASSIGQGNQPQHF
TRBV25-1	medium-sized	TRBJ2-7	-	TGTGCCAGCGGCCAGGGTTCCTACGAGCAGTACTTC	CASGQGSYEQYF
TRBV27	-	TRBJ1-1	-	TGTGCCAGCAGATGGACAGTGTCAAATGAAGCTTTCTTT	CASRWTVSNEAFF
TRBV5-1	-	TRBJ2-2	TRBD2	TGCGCCAGCAGTACCGGGGGGGGAAACACCGGGGAGCTGTTTTTT	CASSTGGGNTGELFF
TRBV10-3	-	TRBJ2-5	-	TGTGCCATCAGCCCCGAAGTTCAGGAAGAGACCCAGTACTTC	CAISPEVQEETQYF
TRBV2	few	TRBJ2-3	-	TGTGCCAGCAGTGAAGCTATCACAGATACGCAGTATTTT	CASSEAITDTQYF
TRBV5-4	-	TRBJ1-4	TRBD1	TGTGCCAGCAGCTTGATGGGCAGGGGGGATGAAAAACTGTTTTTT	CASSLMGRGDEKLFF
TRBV6-6	-	TRBJ2-2	-	TGTGCCAGCAGCCCCCTTCCTGGGGCTGGGGAGCTGTTTTTT	CASSPLPGAGELFF
TRBV5-1	-	TRBJ1-1	-	TGCGCCAGCAGCACCGGGGGAAACACTGAAGCTTTCTTT	CASSTGGNTEAFF
TRBV6-1	-	TRBJ2-7	-	TGTGCCAGCGGAAGACAGGGACTTAGCTCCTACGAGCAGTACTTC	CASGRQGLSSYEQYF
TRBV11-2	-	TRBJ1-3	TRBD1	TGTGCCAGCAGCTCCGGACCACAGGGGTACTCTGGAAACACCATATATTTT	CASSSGPQGYSGNTIYF
TRBV7-2	once	TRBJ1-1	-	TGTGCCAGCAGCCCGGGACAACTGAACACTGAAGCTTTCTTT	CASSPGQLNTEAFF
TRBV11-2	-	TRBJ2-1	-	TGTGCCAGCAGCCATGGGGTTGTGGGGGCCTCCCCCTATGAGCAGTTCTTC	CASSHGVVGASPYEQFF
TRBV7-2	-	TRBJ1-2	TRBD1	TGTGCCAGCAGCTTAAAGGACAGGGGGCTCTATGGCTACACCTTC	CASSLKDRGLYGYTF
TRBV7-2	-	TRBJ1-5	-	TGTGCCAGCAGACGGGACTTGAGCAATCAGCCCCAGCATTTT	CASRRDLSNQPQHF
TRBV7-6	-	TRBJ2-1	-	TGTGCCAGCAGCTCCGTCGCGGGGTTTTACAATGAGCAGTTCTTC	CASSSVAGFYNEQFF
TRBV4-3	-	TRBJ1-2	-	TGCGCCAGCAGCCAAGATCCGGGTTCCAACTATGGCTACACCTTC	CASSQDPGSNYGYTF
TRBV25-1	few	TRBJ1-1	TRBD1	TGTGCCAGCAGTGGGCCGGACAGGGCTGACACTGAAGCTTTCTTT	CASSGPDRADTEAFF
TRBV28	-	TRBJ1-2	TRBD1	TGTGCCAGCAGTTTGGGACAGAACTATGGCTACACCTTC	CASSLGQNYGYTF
TRBV7-2	-	TRBJ2-7	TRBD2	TGTGCCAGCAGCTCCTCTAGCGGGGGCTACGAGCAGTACTTC	CASSSSSGGYEQYF
TRBV4-1	-	TRBJ2-1	TRBD2	TGCGCCAGCAGCCAACCCCCCGGCGCGGGAGAAGGAAATGAGCAGTTCTTC	CASSQPPGAGEGNEQFF
TRBV9	few	TRBJ1-1	-	TGTGCCAGCAGCTTGAACAGGGCGGACACTGAAGCTTTCTTT	CASSLNRADTEAFF
TRBV4-2	once	TRBJ2-7	TRBD2	TGTGCCAGCAGACTGAGCGGGAGCTCCTACGAGCAGTACTTC	CASRLSGSSYEQYF
TRBV4-1	-	TRBJ2-1	-	TGCGCCAGCAGCCCAGGACACCTACGGGACAATGAGCAGTTCTTC	CASSPGHLRDNEQFF
TRBV25-1	once	TRBJ2-1	-	TGTGCCAGCAGTGAAAGCAGCGGAAGCTCCTACAATGAGCAGTTCTTC	CASSESSGSSYNEQFF